This TCR beta chain was recovered during a study of T cells in Graves' hyperthyroidism and ophthalmopathy. The CDR3 totals 13 residues. The germline V gene encodes CDR1 SGHDT and CDR2 YYEEEE. The V end lost 5 bases, the J end lost 8 bases, and 16 bases lay between the germline ends. Study-wide points: Expanded thyroid clonotypes (above 0.001) were mostly also found in blood.

A remark on this clonotype: Its antigen remains unknown.

RNA transcripts gave rise to amplified TCR beta CDR3 regions. An initial round of RT-PCR targeting the TCR CDR3 relied on the HTBI primer set. From the multiplex PCR reads, TCRdb called clonotypes with MiXCR, one entry per CDR3 protein. The table has under 350,000 distinct CDR3 sequences, about 18% seen once. This sequence joins TRBV5-6 and TRBJ1-1; D unresolved. This TCR was recovered from a woman aged 45-59 years with Graves' hyperthyroidism. Sequencing used blood. Here the CDR3 DNA reads TGTGCCAGCAGGGGAGAAAGGGTTAGGGAAGCTTTCTTT. Its translation: CASRGERVREAFF. Based on the CDR3 plus reference TRBV5-6 and TRBJ1-1, the full variable domain is DAGVTQSPTHLIKTRGQQVTLRCSPKSGHDTVSWYQQALGQGPQFIFQYYEEEERQRGNFPDRFSGHQFPNYSSELNVNALLLGDSALYLCASRGERVREAFFGQGTRLTVV.